This T cell receptor (beta chain) was identified during a study of blood T cell repertoires in COVID-19. Method: immunoSEQ multiplex PCR; TCRdb's copy keeps in-frame clones and lacks some. The sample yields about 170,000 clones, roughly four fifths seen once. Trimming pared 4 bases from V and 3 bases from J, leaving 22 bases between. The CDR3 is made up of 18 amino acids. In germline, CDR1 is SGHAT, CDR2 FQNNGV. The specimen was peripheral blood. The sequence came from a man between 65 and 80 years old with active or convalescent COVID-19. The chain is built from TRBV11-2 and TRBJ1-3, with D perhaps matching TRBD1 (6 bases). The CDR3 reads CASSSTNQQGTFGNTIYF. The CDR3 coding sequence is TGTGCCAGCAGCTCAACAAATCAACAGGGTACATTTGGAAACACCATATATTTT.